This T cell receptor beta chain was identified in a study of blood T cell repertoires in COVID-19. Study background: Samples of COVID-19 (acute and convalescent) were obtained from the United States, Italy and Spain. PBMCs, B-cell-depleted T cells, or T cells provided the cDNA or gDNA that made up the material.

Methods used by the authors: How many nucleated cells were present was estimated from reference gene primer amplification. Assay used: immunoSEQ multiplex PCR; TCRdb lists only in-frame clones, some missing. The DNA gave D and trimming, while V, J and clone size come from that table. The data contain 410,000 or so clones, about nine tenths of them singletons. CDR1 and CDR2 (germline): MNHEY, SVGAGI. Trimming shortened V by 5 bases and J by 8 bases, and 18 bases separated the two germline ends. The CDR3 consists of 15 residues. The sequencing sample was made of peripheral blood. The chain recombines TRBV6-5 with TRBJ1-4; D unclear. This receptor was obtained from a woman aged 25 to 45 with active or convalescent COVID-19. DNA for the CDR3: TGTGCCAGCAGTCCAACCGGGTTATTGGCCGAAAAACTGTTTTTT. Protein product: CASSPTGLLAEKLFF.